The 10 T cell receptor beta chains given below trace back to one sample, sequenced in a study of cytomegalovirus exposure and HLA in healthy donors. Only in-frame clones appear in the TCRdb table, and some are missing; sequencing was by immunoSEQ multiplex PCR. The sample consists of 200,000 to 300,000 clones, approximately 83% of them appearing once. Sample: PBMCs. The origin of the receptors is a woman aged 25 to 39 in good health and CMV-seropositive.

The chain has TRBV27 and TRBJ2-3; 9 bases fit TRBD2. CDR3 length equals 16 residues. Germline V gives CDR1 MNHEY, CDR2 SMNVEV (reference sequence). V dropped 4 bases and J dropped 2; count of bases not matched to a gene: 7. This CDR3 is CASSSASGEYTDTQYF. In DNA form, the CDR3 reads TGTGCCAGCAGTTCAGCTAGCGGGGAGTACACAGATACGCAGTATTTT.

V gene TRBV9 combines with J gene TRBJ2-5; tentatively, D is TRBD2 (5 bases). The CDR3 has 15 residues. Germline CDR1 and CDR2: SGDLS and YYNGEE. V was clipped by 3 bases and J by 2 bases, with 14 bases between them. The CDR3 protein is CASSGTLGIQETQYF. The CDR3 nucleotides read TGTGCCAGCAGCGGCACGCTCGGGATTCAAGAGACCCAGTACTTC.

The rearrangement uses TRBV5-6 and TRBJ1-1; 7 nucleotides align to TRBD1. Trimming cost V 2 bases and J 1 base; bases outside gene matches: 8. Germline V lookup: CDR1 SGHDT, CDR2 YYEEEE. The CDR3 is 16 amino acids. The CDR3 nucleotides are TGTGCCAGCAGCTTTAACAGGGGAAGTAGGAACACTGAAGCTTTCTTT. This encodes CASSFNRGSRNTEAFF.

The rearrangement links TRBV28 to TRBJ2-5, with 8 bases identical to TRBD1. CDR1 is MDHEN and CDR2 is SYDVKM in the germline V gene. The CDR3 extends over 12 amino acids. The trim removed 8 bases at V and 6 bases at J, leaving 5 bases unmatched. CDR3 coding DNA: TGTGCCAGCGGTGACAGGGGAAAGACCCAGTACTTC. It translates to CASGDRGKTQYF.

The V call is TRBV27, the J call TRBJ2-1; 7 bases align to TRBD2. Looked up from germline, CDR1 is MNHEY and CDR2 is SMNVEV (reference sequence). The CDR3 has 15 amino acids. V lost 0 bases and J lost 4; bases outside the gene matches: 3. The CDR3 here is CASSLSGEGYNEQFF. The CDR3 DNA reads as TGTGCCAGCAGTTTATCGGGGGAGGGATACAATGAGCAGTTCTTC.

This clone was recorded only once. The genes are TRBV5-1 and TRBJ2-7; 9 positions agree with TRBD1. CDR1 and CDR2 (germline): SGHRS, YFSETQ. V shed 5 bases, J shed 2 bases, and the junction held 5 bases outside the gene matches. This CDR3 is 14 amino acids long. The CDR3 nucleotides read TGCGCCAGCAGAGACAGACAGGGGGCCTACGAGCAGTACTTC. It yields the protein CASRDRQGAYEQYF.

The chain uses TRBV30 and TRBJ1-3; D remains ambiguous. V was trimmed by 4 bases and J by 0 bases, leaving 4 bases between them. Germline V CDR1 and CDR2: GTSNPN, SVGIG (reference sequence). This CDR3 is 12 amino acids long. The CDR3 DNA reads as TGTGCCTGGACCTACTCTGGAAACACCATATATTTT. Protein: CAWTYSGNTIYF.

This CDR3 reads CASSGDYNEQFF. The DNA of the CDR3 is TGTGCCAGCAGCGGAGATTACAATGAGCAGTTCTTC. V and J are TRBV13 and TRBJ2-1; D gene unclear. Germline values: CDR1 PRHDT, CDR2 FYEKMQ (reference sequence). V lost 5 bases to trimming and J lost 4 bases, with 6 bases between them. The CDR3 sequence is 12 residues long.

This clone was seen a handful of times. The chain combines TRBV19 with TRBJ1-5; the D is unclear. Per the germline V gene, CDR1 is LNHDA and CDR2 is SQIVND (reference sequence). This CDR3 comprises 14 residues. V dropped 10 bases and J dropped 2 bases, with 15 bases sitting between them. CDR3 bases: TGTGCCACCGCAATTCCAGGCGGCAATCAGCCCCAGCATTTT. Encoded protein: CATAIPGGNQPQHF.

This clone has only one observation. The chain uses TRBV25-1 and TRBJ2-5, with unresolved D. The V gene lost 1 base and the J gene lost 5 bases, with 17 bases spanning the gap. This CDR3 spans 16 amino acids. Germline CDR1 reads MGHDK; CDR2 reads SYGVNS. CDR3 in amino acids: CASSESDSGFTETQYF. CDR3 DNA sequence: TGTGCCAGCAGTGAATCCGATTCAGGTTTTACGGAGACCCAGTACTTC.